Sequencing of this T cell receptor beta chain was carried out in a study of metastatic and nonmetastatic thyroid tumors. Overall study context: Peripheral blood and tumor or nodule samples from malignant and benign thyroid patients were compared. Overall study results and limits: Reported TCR beta diversity, measured in blood and tumor, was significantly higher for malignant thyroid tumors than for benign nodules.

Original processing methods: Differences in CDR3 between clinicopathological groups were drawn on to build a classifier intended to discriminate distant-metastatic papillary thyroid cancer patients. Through MiXCR, TCRdb re-clonotyped the PCR reads. These V and J calls originate from TCRdb's pipeline instead of the authors' own analysis. The sample lists about 15,000 clones, about 31% occurring once. Each patient came to thyroid surgery without any prior treatment (of any kind). In this sample, this clone is medium-sized. The target antigen is unknown. Sequencing was carried out using tumor tissue. This TCR derives from a female donor with papillary thyroid cancer or a benign thyroid nodule (not recorded which). Some clones in this sample may be carry-over from other donors' samples.

CDR3 loop: CATSPRGTSGNEQFF. In DNA, the CDR3 is TGTGCCACCAGTCCGAGGGGGACTAGCGGCAATGAGCAGTTCTTC. V and J are TRBV24-1 and TRBJ2-1; TRBD2 matches at 11 bases. The CDR3 loop spans 15 amino acids. Germline CDR1 KGHDR, CDR2 SFDVKD. V lost 6 bases, J lost 6 bases, and 6 bases stayed unmatched.